The 24 T cell receptor beta chains reported below all come from one sample, sequenced in a study of blood T cell repertoires in COVID-19. Sequencing used immunoSEQ multiplex PCR; TCRdb keeps in-frame clones, though not all of them. The repertoire holds around 180,000 clones, with about nine tenths as singletons. The sample was peripheral blood. These receptors were taken from a man between 60 and 75 years old with acute or convalescent COVID-19.

This clone is a singleton in its sample. The rearrangement uses TRBV7-2 and TRBJ2-5, with 8 bases fitting TRBD2. The V and J ends lost 3 bases and 2 bases, in that order; junction bases with no gene match: 8. The length of the CDR3 is 16 residues. Per germline, CDR1 SGHTA and CDR2 FQGNSA. The CDR3 sequence: CASSFISGVSQETQYF. The CDR3 bases are TGTGCCAGCAGCTTTATTAGCGGGGTGTCTCAAGAGACCCAGTACTTC.

The CDR3 sequence is CSGASGSGGELFF. The CDR3 region has the DNA TGCAGCGGGGCTAGCGGGAGTGGCGGGGAGCTGTTTTTT. The chain uses TRBV29-1 and TRBJ2-2; the match to TRBD2 covers 10 bases. The CDR3 is 13 amino acids. V was pared by 7 bases and J by 7 bases, with 6 bases of the junction left unmatched. Germline V CDR1 and CDR2: SQVTM, ANQGSEA.

This CDR3 is CASSFVVEKLFF. Written as DNA, the CDR3 is TGTGCCAGCAGTTTCGTTGTTGAAAAACTGTTTTTT. The chain links TRBV12-3 or TRBV12-4 to TRBJ1-4; D unresolved. Trimming cost V 3 bases and J 7 bases, with 6 bases left between them. CDR3 length: 12 residues.

J is TRBJ1-6 and V is TRBV14, with D maybe TRBD1 (5 bases). This CDR3 spans 15 amino acids. Trimming took 5 bases from V and 0 from J, leaving 8 bases between them. CDR1 is SGHDN, CDR2 FVKESK, per germline. This CDR3 reads CASSYRSSYNSPLHF. CDR3 coding DNA: TGTGCCAGCAGCTACAGGAGCTCCTATAATTCACCCCTCCACTTT.

The chain links TRBV7-9 to TRBJ2-7, with a possible D match to TRBD1 (5 bases). The V gene's germline CDR1 is SEHNR and CDR2 FQNEAQ (reference sequence). CDR3 size: 14 residues. V was trimmed by 6 bases and J by 1 base, leaving 13 bases between them. The CDR3 sequence is CASRIGAGSYEQYF. The CDR3 nucleotides are TGTGCCAGCAGGATCGGTGCAGGGTCCTACGAGCAGTACTTC.

This clone has just one count. The same CDR3 is also encoded by other DNA sequences in this sample. The V gene is TRBV7-2, the J gene TRBJ1-1; a possible D gene is TRBD1 (5 bases). Germline V gene sequence: CDR1 SGHTA, CDR2 FQGNSA. V dropped 0 bases and J dropped 0 bases, with 8 bases sitting between them. This CDR3 contains 15 residues. The CDR3 sequence: CASSLAQGLNTEAFF. The CDR3 nucleotides read TGTGCCAGCAGCTTAGCGCAGGGCTTGAACACTGAAGCTTTCTTT.

The V and J genes are TRBV6-1 and TRBJ2-6; no firm D call. There are 14 residues in the CDR3. V lost 3 bases and J 0 bases, leaving 3 bases between the germline ends. Germline loops: CDR1 MNHNS, CDR2 SASEGT. The CDR3 is CASSDNSGANVLTF. The CDR3 DNA is TGTGCCAGCAGTGACAACTCTGGGGCCAACGTCCTGACTTTC.

The chain recombines TRBV29-1 with TRBJ1-6; TRBD1 might be the D (6 bases). Germline CDR1 is SQVTM and CDR2 is ANQGSEA. The CDR3 contains 14 residues. The V end lost 7 bases, the J end lost 0 bases, and 10 bases lay between the germline ends. CDR3: CSAQGSSYNSPLHF. The DNA of the CDR3 is TGCAGCGCCCAGGGGAGCTCCTATAATTCACCCCTCCACTTT.

V is TRBV5-1 and J is TRBJ2-7; D is possibly TRBD1 (6 bases). Germline loops: CDR1 SGHRS, CDR2 YFSETQ. CDR3 size: 13 residues. Deletions cut 4 bases from V and 1 base from J, with 9 bases between. The CDR3 spells CASSPQGSYEQYV. In nucleotides, the CDR3 is TGCGCCAGCAGCCCACAGGGATCCTACGAGCAGTACGTC.

The chain couples TRBV20-1 to TRBJ2-2; 8 positions match TRBD1. This CDR3 is built from 14 residues. V dropped 3 bases and J dropped 4; count of bases not matched to a gene: 4. The germline gives CDR1 DFQATT, CDR2 SNEGSKA (reference sequence). The CDR3: CSASQGAGTGELFF. For the CDR3, the DNA is TGCAGTGCTAGTCAGGGGGCAGGCACCGGGGAGCTGTTTTTT.

V usage is TRBV10-3 and J usage is TRBJ2-3; 10 bases match TRBD2. CDR1 and CDR2 from the germline V gene are ENHRY and SYGVKD. This CDR3 has 16 residues. J gave up 0 bases and V 6 bases, and 6 bases lay outside the gene matches. The CDR3 loop is CAIRTGLAASTDTQYF. CDR3 sequence (DNA): TGTGCCATCAGGACTGGACTAGCGGCTAGCACAGATACGCAGTATTTT.

The rearrangement joins TRBV6-2 or TRBV6-3 to TRBJ1-2, with 8 bases aligning to TRBD1. Germline V gene sequence: CDR1 MNHEY, CDR2 SVGEGT. The CDR3 totals 19 residues. J was trimmed by 0 bases and V by 0 bases; bases with no gene match: 12. CDR3 residues: CASSYSAPGQVTSNYGYTF. The CDR3 DNA reads TGTGCCAGCAGTTACTCGGCACCGGGACAGGTCACCTCTAACTATGGCTACACCTTC.

V gene TRBV11-3 combines with J gene TRBJ1-3, with D unclear. Germline CDR1 and CDR2: SGHNT and YENEEA. V lost 3 bases to trimming and J lost 7 bases, with 4 bases between them. This CDR3 contains 11 residues. Written as DNA, the CDR3 is TGTGCCAGCAGCTTGCAGAACACCATATATTTT. Its protein is CASSLQNTIYF. The full variable domain, rest sourced from reference TRBV11-3 and TRBJ1-3, is EAGVVQSPRYKIIEKKQPVAFWCNPISGHNTLYWYLQNLGQGPELLIRYENEEAVDDSQLPKDRFSAERLKGVDSTLKIQPAELGDSAVYLCASSLQNTIYFGEGSWLTVV.

J is TRBJ1-1 and V is TRBV18; 9 positions match TRBD1. In germline, CDR1 is KGHSH, CDR2 LQKENI. The CDR3 consists of 16 residues. The ends lost 6 bases at V and 4 bases at J; junction bases unmatched: 12. CDR3 protein: CASSSGQGIRATEAFF. DNA of the CDR3: TGTGCCAGCTCTTCAGGACAGGGGATAAGGGCCACTGAAGCTTTCTTT.

This sequence joins TRBV19 and TRBJ2-1; D not resolved. Germline loops: CDR1 LNHDA, CDR2 SQIVND (reference sequence). The CDR3 consists of 13 residues. V gave up 3 bases and J gave up 8 bases, with 11 bases separating them. CDR3 loop: CASSIFLIDEQFF. For the CDR3, the DNA is TGTGCCAGTAGTATTTTTCTTATCGATGAGCAGTTCTTC.

The gene calls are TRBV5-1 and TRBJ2-2; D perhaps matches TRBD1 (5 bases). Trimming stripped 2 bases from V and 0 bases from J, with 11 bases between. The length of the CDR3 is 16 residues. The germline gives CDR1 SGHRS, CDR2 YFSETQ. The CDR3 is CASSLTGFANTGELFF. For the CDR3, the DNA is TGCGCCAGCAGCTTAACAGGCTTCGCGAACACCGGGGAGCTGTTTTTT.

This clone was seen once. The chain couples TRBV18 to TRBJ1-1; maybe TRBD1 (5 bases). Germline CDR1 KGHSH, CDR2 LQKENI. Trimming took off 1 base at V and 0 bases at J, with 9 bases between the two ends. This CDR3 has 15 amino acids. In nucleotides, the CDR3 is TGTGCCAGCTCACCACAGGCAGGGATGAACACTGAAGCTTTCTTT. It encodes CASSPQAGMNTEAFF.

This clone occurred once. This chain joins TRBV5-6 and TRBJ2-6; tentative D call: TRBD1 (6 bases). Trimming pared 0 bases from V and 0 bases from J, leaving 10 bases between. The CDR3 length is 17 residues. Germline lookup yields CDR1 SGHDT and CDR2 YYEEEE. CDR3 coding DNA: TGTGCCAGCAGCTTGGGACAGGTTTTCTCTGGGGCCAACGTCCTGACTTTC. Translating gives CASSLGQVFSGANVLTF.

The V gene is TRBV29-1, the J gene TRBJ2-7, with TRBD2 identical over 8 bases. Trimming at V came to 7 bases and at J to 6 bases, leaving 17 bases not matched to a gene. CDR1 SQVTM and CDR2 ANQGSEA come from the germline V gene. The CDR3 has 15 residues. The CDR3 bases are TGCAGCGCCCAAGGCCCGGGAGGGCCGGGTGGCGAGCAGTACTTC. As protein: CSAQGPGGPGGEQYF.

J is TRBJ2-3 and V is TRBV27; 7 bases map to TRBD2. The length of the CDR3 is 13 residues. The germline CDR1 and CDR2 sequences are MNHEY and SMNVEV (reference sequence). Trimming removed 8 bases from V and 4 bases from J; junction bases left unmatched: 6. The CDR3: CASRGAGADTQYF. The CDR3 region has the DNA TGTGCCAGCCGCGGGGCGGGGGCAGATACGCAGTATTTT.

The chain couples TRBV21-1 to TRBJ2-4; TRBD1 reflects the table's D call only, with no check against the DNA. TRBV21-1 counts as a pseudogene. The length of the CDR3 is 16 residues. CDR3 sequence: CASSIQTGLAKNIQYF. In DNA form, the CDR3 reads TGTGCCAGCAGCATACAGACAGGTCTAGCCAAAAACATTCAGTACTTC.

The rearrangement joins TRBV5-4 to TRBJ1-5; 7 bases align to TRBD1. This CDR3 spans 16 amino acids. CDR1 SGHNT and CDR2 YYREEE come from the germline V gene (reference sequence). Trimming removed 4 bases from V and 3 bases from J; junction bases left unmatched: 10. This chain's CDR3 is CASSTSGGGDNQPQHF. CDR3 DNA sequence: TGTGCCAGCAGCACCTCAGGGGGAGGTGACAATCAGCCCCAGCATTTT.

The chain couples TRBV7-9 to TRBJ2-5; possibly TRBD2 for D (6 bases). Trimming pared 4 bases from V and 1 base from J, leaving 10 bases between. Germline CDR1 is SEHNR and CDR2 is FQNEAQ (reference sequence). CDR3 length: 14 residues. The CDR3 protein is CASSSTGLQETQYF. CDR3 nucleotides: TGTGCCAGCAGCTCCACGGGACTCCAAGAGACCCAGTACTTC.

This sequence joins TRBV7-9 and TRBJ2-7, with 8 nucleotides matching TRBD2. The CDR3 loop spans 14 amino acids. With V trimmed by 4 bases and J by 3 bases, 5 bases remained unmatched. The germline gives CDR1 SEHNR, CDR2 FQNEAQ (reference sequence). CDR3 nucleotide sequence: TGTGCCAGCAGCTCGACGGGGGGGTTCTACGAGCAGTACTTC. It is translated as CASSSTGGFYEQYF. The full variable domain, its missing parts supplied by reference TRBV7-9 and TRBJ2-7, is DTGVSQNPRHKITKRGQNVTFRCDPISEHNRLYWYRQTLGQGPEFLTYFQNEAQLEKSRLLSDRFSAERPKGSFSTLEIQRTEQGDSAMYLCASSSTGGFYEQYFGPGTRLTVT.